This T cell receptor (beta chain) was recorded in a study of blood T cell repertoires in COVID-19. Study at large: Material from acute and convalescent COVID-19 was sourced from the United States, Italy and Spain.

V lost 1 base and J lost 4, with 11 bases in between. The CDR3 sequence is 14 residues long. In germline, CDR1 is LNHDA, CDR2 SQIVND (reference sequence). Original methodology: Amplified reference gene primers provided the basis for estimating nucleated cell counts. Sequencing was performed with immunoSEQ multiplex PCR; in TCRdb, only in-frame clones are kept and a portion is missing. The V and J calls and clone size come from that table; D and trimming were worked out from the DNA. The profile shows over 200,000 clones, 80% to 90% of them singletons. V is TRBV19 and J is TRBJ2-7; possible D gene TRBD2, 6 bases. The sequenced sample was peripheral blood. The source of this sequence is a man older than 75 with acute or convalescent COVID-19. The chain's CDR3 is CASSIGAAGYEQYF. CDR3 coding DNA: TGTGCCAGTAGTATAGGTGCCGCGGGGTACGAGCAGTACTTC.